This T cell receptor beta chain was identified during a study of post-analysis software for immune sequencing data. The TCR beta cDNA libraries contained unique molecular identifiers. TCRdb itself ran the PCR reads through MiXCR, one entry per CDR3 protein. The profile covers roughly 800,000 distinct CDR3 sequences, with about 27% appearing a single time and approximately 0.6% taken by the ten largest. Comment on this clonotype: A junction boundary mismatches the germline segment, possibly from a read error.

The source material was blood. The sequence was collected from a girl aged 10-17 years with multiple sclerosis.

CDR3: CASSLGAGRSGANALTF. The DNA of the CDR3 is TGTGCCAGCAGCTTAGGTGCAGGGAGGTCTGGGGCCAACGCCCTGACTTTC. The rearrangement joins TRBV7-9 to TRBJ2-6, with TRBD2 as a possible D gene (6 bases). This CDR3 contains 17 residues. Germline CDR1 reads SEHNR; CDR2 reads FQNEAQ (reference sequence).